This is a list of T cell receptor beta chains from one sample in a study of STAT3 mutations in large granular lymphocyte leukemia. Profiling relied on immunoSEQ multiplex PCR, and the TCRdb table lists in-frame clones only, not all of them. The sample has 40,000 to 50,000 clones, about 81% seen once; the top ten hold less than 0.55%. The specimen was PBMCs. All receptors derive from a human donor with T large granular lymphocyte leukemia. Some clones in this sample may be carry-over from other donors' samples. Each CDR3 is given with its conserved first and last residue. D genes are given only for firm matches. Size values are once, few and many counts, or a class for expanded clones, and some rows have none.

J: TRBJ2-1
size: .
V: TRBV25-1
D: TRBD1
DNA: TGTGCCAGCAGGCTACAGGGGGAAGCTGAGCAGTTCTTC
CDR3: CASRLQGEAEQFF

J: TRBJ2-7
size: .
V: TRBV5-1
D: TRBD1
DNA: TGCGCCAGCAGCTCGGGACAGCCCTCCTACGAGCAGTACTTC
CDR3: CASSSGQPSYEQYF

J: TRBJ1-5
size: .
V: TRBV28
D: TRBD1
DNA: TGTGCCAGCAGCCAATACAGGGGCAGTCAGCCCCAGCATTTT
CDR3: CASSQYRGSQPQHF

J: TRBJ2-2
size: .
V: TRBV9
D: .
DNA: TGTGCCAGCAGCGCTAACACCGGGGAGCTGTTTTTT
CDR3: CASSANTGELFF

J: TRBJ1-2
size: .
V: TRBV7-8
D: TRBD1
DNA: TGTGCCAGCAGCCCCCGGGACAGGGTCGGCGGCTACACCTTC
CDR3: CASSPRDRVGGYTF

J: TRBJ2-7
size: few
V: TRBV28
D: TRBD1
DNA: TGTGCCAGCAGCATCGGACAGGGACGAGCGAGGCAGTACTTC
CDR3: CASSIGQGRARQYF

J: TRBJ2-1
size: .
V: TRBV6-1
D: .
DNA: TGTGCCAGCAGTGCACAGGGTGGTGAGCAGTTCTTC
CDR3: CASSAQGGEQFF

J: TRBJ1-5
size: .
V: TRBV4-3
D: .
DNA: TGCGCCAGCAGCCAAGACACCTCGGAGCGCCCCCAGCATTTT
CDR3: CASSQDTSERPQHF

J: TRBJ1-3
size: .
V: TRBV6-6
D: .
DNA: TGTGCCAGCACCTCGGGGGGGTCTGGAAACACCATATATTTT
CDR3: CASTSGGSGNTIYF

J: TRBJ2-3
size: .
V: TRBV19
D: TRBD1
DNA: TGTGCCAGTAGTATAGGACAGGGGGCCACAGATACGCAGTATTTT
CDR3: CASSIGQGATDTQYF

J: TRBJ2-3
size: .
V: TRBV6-4
D: .
DNA: TGTGCCAGCAGTGAGCAGCTCGCAGATACGCAGTATTTT
CDR3: CASSEQLADTQYF

J: TRBJ2-3
size: once
V: TRBV19
D: .
DNA: TGTGCCAGTTCCCAGGGCCCTAGCACAGATACGCAGTATTTT
CDR3: CASSQGPSTDTQYF